A selection of T cell receptor beta chains follows, all from one sample in a study of technical replicates of blood from a handful of donors. Repertoires were generated with immunoSEQ multiplex PCR, while TCRdb's copy carries only in-frame clones and drops some. The data contain tens of thousands of clones, around 86% of them singletons. The sample was PBMCs. The receptors stem from a human donor in good health. Some clones in this sample may be carry-over from other donors' samples. The CDR3 runs from the conserved cysteine through the conserved F or W. The D gene is left open where the match is weak. Where a row states a size, it is once, few, many or the class of an expanded clone; other rows omit it.

CASSSDRVRTEAFF,TGTGCCAGCAGCTCCGACAGGGTGAGGACTGAAGCTTTCTTT,TRBD1,-,TRBJ1-1,TRBV7-9
CASSVGTGENSPLHF,TGTGCCAGCAGCGTTGGGACAGGGGAAAATTCACCCCTCCACTTT,TRBD1,-,TRBJ1-6,TRBV9
CASSLGGGQETQYF,TGTGCCAGCAGCTTAGGCGGGGGACAAGAGACCCAGTACTTC,TRBD2,-,TRBJ2-5,TRBV7-6
CSVERPEGSYEQYF,TGCAGCGTTGAAAGACCGGAGGGCTCCTACGAGCAGTACTTC,-,once,TRBJ2-7,TRBV29-1
CASSRQTGIGDEQYF,TGTGCCAGCAGTAGACAAACAGGGATAGGGGACGAGCAGTACTTC,-,-,TRBJ2-7,TRBV6-4
CASSVSFSGEQYF,TGTGCCAGCAGCGTAAGTTTCTCGGGGGAGCAGTACTTC,-,-,TRBJ2-7,TRBV9
CASSMTDQETQYF,TGTGCCAGCAGCATGACAGACCAAGAGACCCAGTACTTC,-,once,TRBJ2-5,TRBV6-1
CASRLGQTTKGELFF,TGTGCCAGCAGACTGGGGCAGACGACAAAAGGGGAGCTGTTTTTT,-,-,TRBJ2-2,TRBV6-5
CASSVPRYINEQFF,TGTGCCAGCAGTGTCCCACGGTATATCAATGAGCAGTTCTTC,-,-,TRBJ2-1,TRBV2
CASSGEAGIGDEQFF,TGCGCCAGCAGCGGCGAGGCGGGCATCGGGGATGAGCAGTTCTTC,-,-,TRBJ2-1,TRBV5-1
CASTWTSGSGEQYF,TGTGCCAGTACCTGGACTAGCGGGAGTGGCGAGCAGTACTTC,TRBD2,-,TRBJ2-7,TRBV19
CASSRTGETGELFF,TGTGCCAGCAGCCGGACAGGGGAGACCGGGGAGCTGTTTTTT,TRBD1,-,TRBJ2-2,TRBV11-3
CASSYSSLAGRYEQYF,TGTGCCAGCAGTTATTCGTCCCTAGCGGGAAGGTACGAGCAGTACTTC,TRBD2,-,TRBJ2-7,TRBV6-6
CASSQLGLAAGDTQYF,TGTGCCAGCAGCCAATTAGGACTAGCGGCGGGAGATACGCAGTATTTT,TRBD2,-,TRBJ2-3,TRBV4-2
CASSVERWFGTQYF,TGTGCCAGCAGTGTTGAGAGGTGGTTTGGGACCCAGTACTTC,-,-,TRBJ2-5,TRBV2
CASSPGPESTEAFF,TGTGCCAGCAGCCCAGGCCCAGAGAGCACTGAAGCTTTCTTT,-,once,TRBJ1-1,TRBV7-2
CASSPTPTSGGERREQYF,TGCGCCAGCAGCCCTACACCTACTAGCGGGGGGGAACGGCGCGAGCAGTACTTC,TRBD2,-,TRBJ2-7,TRBV4-1
CASSNPAGGTQPQHF,TGTGCCAGCAGCAATCCAGCGGGGGGCACTCAGCCCCAGCATTTT,-,-,TRBJ1-5,TRBV7-7
CASSSSQGANRQYF,TGTGCCAGCAGCTCATCCCAGGGGGCGAACCGGCAGTACTTC,TRBD1,once,TRBJ2-7,TRBV11-2
CASSISGTSLINEQFF,TGTGCCAGTAGTATTTCCGGGACTAGTCTGATCAATGAGCAGTTCTTC,TRBD2,-,TRBJ2-1,TRBV19
CASSYQRDSYEQYF,TGTGCCAGCAGTTACCAGCGGGACTCCTACGAGCAGTACTTC,TRBD2,-,TRBJ2-7,TRBV6-5
CASSLTGTSYEQYF,TGTGCCAGCAGTCTCACCGGGACATCCTACGAGCAGTACTTC,-,once,TRBJ2-7,TRBV6-6
CASSLKLWGTSGSEYEQYF,TGTGCCAGCAGCTTAAAGCTGTGGGGGACTAGCGGGAGTGAATACGAGCAGTACTTC,TRBD2,once,TRBJ2-7,TRBV11-2
CASSSWGVYGYTF,TGTGCCAGCAGCTCCTGGGGGGTATATGGCTACACCTTC,-,-,TRBJ1-2,TRBV9
CASTSGQIGGYTF,TGTGCCAGCACCTCCGGACAAATTGGAGGCTACACCTTC,-,few,TRBJ1-2,TRBV6-5
CASSLEPGLIYNEQFF,TGTGCCAGCAGCTTAGAACCGGGACTAATTTACAATGAGCAGTTCTTC,TRBD2,-,TRBJ2-1,TRBV11-2
CASSHFNEQFF,TGTGCCAGCAGTCATTTCAATGAGCAGTTCTTC,-,-,TRBJ2-1,TRBV6-5
CASSQRGGEYTEAFF,TGTGCCAGCAGCCAGAGAGGGGGCGAGTACACTGAAGCTTTCTTT,TRBD1,once,TRBJ1-1,TRBV11-2
CASSLAGTGGLGEQYF,TGTGCCAGCAGCTTAGCTGGGACGGGGGGCCTGGGCGAGCAGTACTTC,-,-,TRBJ2-7,TRBV7-2
CAWSPILQEQFF,TGTGCCTGGAGTCCGATCCTCCAGGAGCAGTTCTTC,-,-,TRBJ2-1,TRBV30
CASSTLGLAGRGEQYF,TGTGCCAGCAGTACTCTCGGACTAGCGGGGAGGGGGGAGCAGTACTTC,TRBD2,-,TRBJ2-7,TRBV27
CASSQDRDYEKLFF,TGCGCCAGCAGCCAAGATAGGGACTATGAAAAACTGTTTTTT,-,once,TRBJ1-4,TRBV4-3
CASSLAGGRTDTQYF,TGTGCCAGCAGCTTGGCCGGCGGGAGAACAGATACGCAGTATTTT,TRBD2,-,TRBJ2-3,TRBV5-6
CASSPDKFYVEQYF,TGTGCCAGCAGTCCTGACAAGTTCTACGTTGAGCAGTACTTC,-,-,TRBJ2-7,TRBV6-5
CASSLNGPGEAFF,TGTGCCAGCAGCTTAAATGGGCCAGGGGAAGCTTTCTTT,-,-,TRBJ1-1,TRBV5-6
CASSPRTDSPSGNTIYF,TGCGCCAGCAGCCCGCGGACGGACAGTCCTTCAGGAAACACCATATATTTT,-,-,TRBJ1-3,TRBV4-3
CASSTRTASYEQYF,TGTGCCAGCAGTACAAGGACAGCCTCCTACGAGCAGTACTTC,-,-,TRBJ2-7,TRBV6-5
CASSPFGGEATGELFF,TGTGCCAGCAGCCCCTTTGGGGGGGAAGCTACCGGTGAGCTGTTTTTT,TRBD2,once,TRBJ2-2,TRBV9
CASSHRDRETQYF,TGTGCCAGCAGCCACAGGGATCGAGAGACCCAGTACTTC,-,-,TRBJ2-5,TRBV7-9
CASSQVASYTEAFF,TGCGCCAGCAGCCAAGTTGCCAGTTACACTGAAGCTTTCTTT,-,-,TRBJ1-1,TRBV4-3
CASSQEIVETEAFF,TGCGCCAGCAGCCAAGAGATCGTTGAGACTGAAGCTTTCTTT,-,-,TRBJ1-1,TRBV4-1
CASQTSGRVDEQYF,TGTGCATCCCAGACTAGCGGGAGGGTCGACGAGCAGTACTTC,TRBD2,few,TRBJ2-7,TRBV10-3
CASSSRQGADPQYF,TGTGCCAGCAGCTCTAGACAGGGGGCCGATCCCCAGTACTTC,TRBD1,-,TRBJ2-5,TRBV7-3
CASSVDRVNSGNTIYF,TGTGCCAGCAGCGTGGACAGGGTAAACTCTGGAAACACCATATATTTT,TRBD1,-,TRBJ1-3,TRBV9
CASSLVTSPTGYSNQPQHF,TGTGCCAGCAGCTTAGTGACCAGCCCAACCGGGTATAGCAATCAGCCCCAGCATTTT,-,once,TRBJ1-5,TRBV7-8
CASSPLAGGRGTEAFF,TGTGCCAGCTCACCACTGGCAGGGGGCCGAGGCACTGAAGCTTTCTTT,TRBD1,-,TRBJ1-1,TRBV18
CASSFGLSGYTF,TGTGCCAGCAGCTTCGGTTTGTCTGGCTACACCTTC,-,-,TRBJ1-2,TRBV5-4
CASSFQDTDTQYF,TGTGCCAGCAGTTTCCAGGACACAGATACGCAGTATTTT,-,-,TRBJ2-3,TRBV6-6
CASRALSNQETQYF,TGTGCCAGCAGAGCTTTATCCAACCAAGAGACCCAGTACTTC,-,-,TRBJ2-5,TRBV7-2
CASSTRTSGAYNEQFF,TGTGCCAGCAGCACCCGGACTAGCGGGGCCTACAATGAGCAGTTCTTC,TRBD2,-,TRBJ2-1,TRBV7-3
CASKPGLAGGETQYF,TGTGCCAGCAAACCGGGACTAGCGGGTGGGGAGACCCAGTACTTC,TRBD2,-,TRBJ2-5,TRBV6-6
CASSQGSGNTIYF,TGTGCCAGCAGCCAGGGCTCTGGAAACACCATATATTTT,-,few,TRBJ1-3,TRBV7-9
CASSTGTGIDTQYF,TGTGCCAGCAGCACCGGGACAGGGATAGATACGCAGTATTTT,TRBD1,-,TRBJ2-3,TRBV5-6
CASSTPGSTDTQYF,TGTGCCAGCAGCACCCCAGGCAGCACAGATACGCAGTATTTT,-,-,TRBJ2-3,TRBV27
CASSGGGYTGELFF,TGTGCCAGTAGTGGTGGGGGCTACACCGGGGAGCTGTTTTTT,-,-,TRBJ2-2,TRBV19